This record looks at one TCR beta chain sequence and its context. Authors' data handling: Amplified reference gene primers provided the basis for estimating nucleated cell counts. Profiled with immunoSEQ multiplex PCR; TCRdb holds only in-frame clones, not every one. The V and J calls and clone size were taken over from that table, and D and trimming were inferred from the DNA. This table has roughly 78,000 clones, roughly 89% appearing once. The data derive from a study of blood T cell repertoires in COVID-19. On the study more broadly: Acute-phase and convalescent COVID-19 samples originated in the United States, Italy and Spain. Nucleic acid was either cDNA or gDNA, and it came from T cells, B-cell-depleted T cells, or PBMCs.

V was trimmed by 6 bases and J by 8 bases, leaving 13 bases between them. Germline CDR1 reads MNHEY; CDR2 reads SVGAGI. CDR3 length equals 12 residues. The source material was peripheral blood. This chain links TRBV6-5 with TRBJ1-2; D ambiguous. The origin of this receptor is a man aged 55 to 70 with acute or convalescent COVID-19. For the CDR3, the DNA is TGTGCCAGCAGCCAAAGCGGGGTCGGCTACACCTTC. It codes for CASSQSGVGYTF.